A single sample is the source of the 27 T cell receptor beta chains below, sequenced in a study of vaccination and CD4 T cells after COVID-19. The Oncomine TCR Beta short-read assay sequenced DNA from cultured CD4+ T cells. Via MiXCR, TCRdb re-called the PCR reads, giving one row per CDR3 protein. This sample yields more than 20,000 distinct CDR3 sequences, of which more than 35% are seen a single time; around 7.2% belongs to the top ten. The treatment was: 10-day PBMC culture with coronavirus spike peptide pools or control peptides (ViraFEST assay). No antigen has been assigned to these receptors. The sample was CD4+ T cells from blood, cultured in vitro. These receptors originate from a human donor who had recovered from COVID-19.

This clonotype was found a few times. The chain uses TRBV6-5 and TRBJ1-5; 9 bases are a match to TRBD1. V was clipped by 2 bases and J by 7 bases; unmatched bases: 12. The CDR3 is made up of 17 amino acids. Per germline, CDR1 MNHEY and CDR2 SVGAGI. CDR3 nucleotide sequence: TGTGCCAGCAGTTACGACGGGGGTCAGACAGGGGGACAGCCCCAGCATTTT. This sequence encodes CASSYDGGQTGGQPQHF.

This clonotype was observed a few times. The chain has TRBV7-6 and TRBJ2-3; a weak D match, TRBD1 (5 bases). Germline-derived CDR1 and CDR2 are SGHVS and FNYEAQ. The CDR3 loop spans 14 amino acids. V lost 8 bases and J lost 0, with 12 bases in between. In DNA form, the CDR3 reads TGTGCCAGCGGGAAGGGGTTTAGCACAGATACGCAGTATTTT. Residues: CASGKGFSTDTQYF.

This clonotype was counted a single time. The gene calls are TRBV6-1 and TRBJ2-7; 8 nucleotides agree with TRBD2. There are 13 residues in the CDR3. Germline assignment: CDR1 MNHNS and CDR2 SASEGT. V shed 7 bases, J shed 2 bases, and the junction held 4 bases outside the gene matches. In DNA, the CDR3 is TGTGCCAGCATGAAGACTAGCGCCTACGAGCAGTACTTC. It yields the protein CASMKTSAYEQYF.

The gene calls are TRBV7-6 and TRBJ2-1; D remains unclear. Trimming stripped 4 bases from V and 2 bases from J, with 12 bases between. Per germline, CDR1 SGHVS and CDR2 FNYEAQ. The CDR3 length is 15 residues. The CDR3 loop is CASSSRLSPYNEQFF. The CDR3 nucleotides read TGTGCCAGCAGCTCTCGACTTAGCCCCTACAATGAGCAGTTCTTC.

This clonotype was found a few times. CDR3 residues: CASSLEYEQYF. CDR3 sequence (DNA): TGTGCCAGCAGCTTGGAGTACGAGCAGTACTTC. The chain combines TRBV11-2 with TRBJ2-7; D unclear. V gave up 3 bases and J gave up 4 bases, with 4 bases separating them. The CDR3 extends over 11 amino acids. In germline, CDR1 is SGHAT, CDR2 FQNNGV.

This rearrangement joins TRBV28 to TRBJ1-4; a possible D gene is TRBD1 (5 bases). The CDR3 is made up of 13 amino acids. The V gene lost 8 bases and the J gene lost 10 bases, with 17 bases spanning the gap. Germline assignment: CDR1 MDHEN and CDR2 SYDVKM. The CDR3 here is CASQLTGSGKLFF. CDR3 nucleotides: TGTGCCAGCCAACTAACAGGATCTGGAAAACTGTTTTTT. Complete variable domain (other parts from reference TRBV28 and TRBJ1-4): DVKVTQSSRYLVKRTGEKVFLECVQDMDHENMFWYRQDPGLGLRLIYFSYDVKMKEKGDIPEGYSVSREKKERFSLILESASTNQTSMYLCASQLTGSGKLFFGSGTQLSVL.

The chain carries TRBV6-2 or TRBV6-3 and TRBJ2-7; 7 bases fit TRBD1. CDR3 size: 15 residues. Trimming cost V 6 bases and J 6 bases; bases outside gene matches: 14. Germline V CDR1 and CDR2: MNHEY, SVGEGT. The CDR3 spells CASRNDRVGISEQYF. CDR3 DNA: TGTGCCAGCAGAAATGACAGGGTCGGTATCTCCGAGCAGTACTTC.

The gene calls are TRBV11-2 and TRBJ2-3; 10 bases fit TRBD1. Germline assignment: CDR1 SGHAT and CDR2 FQNNGV. V was pared by 1 base and J by 2 bases, with 9 bases of the junction left unmatched. The CDR3 contains 18 residues. The CDR3 region is CASSLGFGGQGITDTQYF. CDR3 nucleotide sequence: TGTGCCAGCAGCTTAGGCTTTGGGGGACAGGGGATCACAGATACGCAGTATTTT.

This clonotype was seen only a few times. The chain joins TRBV20-1 to TRBJ1-1; TRBD1 aligns across 7 bases. The germline V gene has CDR1 DFQATT and CDR2 SNEGSKA (reference sequence). V trimming: 4 bases; J trimming: 1 base; junction bases outside the gene matches: 6. The CDR3 is 14 residues long. CDR3 nucleotides: TGCAGTGCTACTCCGGGACAGAGGAACACTGAAGCTTTCTTT. Translation: CSATPGQRNTEAFF.

This clonotype appeared a few times. The V gene is TRBV7-3, the J gene TRBJ2-3; D is unresolved. This CDR3 spans 13 amino acids. Trimming stripped 3 bases from V and 1 base from J, with 5 bases between. CDR1 SGHTA and CDR2 FQGTGA come from the germline V gene. This CDR3 reads CASSFSRTDTQYF. The CDR3 coding sequence is TGTGCCAGCAGCTTCTCCCGCACAGATACGCAGTATTTT.

This clonotype turned up a few times. The genes are TRBV7-3 and TRBJ2-3; unclear D gene. V was pared by 5 bases and J by 0 bases, with 6 bases between. The CDR3 is 13 residues long. CDR1 SGHTA and CDR2 FQGTGA come from the germline V gene. CDR3 coding DNA: TGTGCCAGCAGCGTGGGGAGCACAGATACGCAGTATTTT. This gives the protein CASSVGSTDTQYF.

This chain joins TRBV28 and TRBJ2-7; 11 bases fit TRBD2. With V trimmed by 5 bases and J by 1 base, 4 bases remained unmatched. This CDR3 is built from 15 residues. Germline V gene sequence: CDR1 MDHEN, CDR2 SYDVKM. Here the CDR3 DNA reads TGTGCCAGCAGTGGTAGCGGGGGGGCTTCCTACGAGCAGTACTTC. Amino acid sequence: CASSGSGGASYEQYF.

The chain is built from TRBV28 and TRBJ1-2; D unclear. This CDR3 is 13 amino acids long. Between the trimmed V and J ends, which lost 7 bases and 2 bases, there was a span of 11 bases. Germline V gene sequence: CDR1 MDHEN, CDR2 SYDVKM. For the CDR3, the DNA is TGTGCCAGCACCCCAGGCCAGAACTATGGCTACACCTTC. Protein product: CASTPGQNYGYTF.

The V call is TRBV24-1, the J call TRBJ2-5; 7 bases fit TRBD2. Germline CDR1 reads KGHDR; CDR2 reads SFDVKD. Trimming took 4 bases from V and 1 from J; bases not matched to a gene: 5. The CDR3 totals 15 residues. The CDR3 spells CATSDTRLAQETQYF. For the CDR3, the DNA is TGTGCCACCAGTGACACCCGACTAGCCCAAGAGACCCAGTACTTC.

This clonotype has more than one count but fewer than ten. The J gene is TRBJ2-7, the V gene TRBV7-3; maybe TRBD1 (6 bases). This CDR3 has 14 amino acids. V was shortened by 5 bases and J by 0 bases, with 11 bases between the two germline ends. Germline V gene data show CDR1 as SGHTA and CDR2 as FQGTGA. CDR3 DNA: TGTGCCAGCAGCAAAGACAGGAGCTCCTACGAGCAGTACTTC. Its translation: CASSKDRSSYEQYF.

The sample holds a few counts of this clonotype. The J gene is TRBJ1-5, the V gene TRBV7-6, with unresolved D. In germline, CDR1 is SGHVS, CDR2 FNYEAQ. With 1 base removed from V and 1 base from J, the gap between germline ends came to 2 bases. There are 13 residues in the CDR3. The CDR3 DNA reads TGTGCCAGCAGCTTAGACAGCAATCAGCCCCAGCATTTT. Translating gives CASSLDSNQPQHF.

This clonotype was counted only a few times. The chain recombines TRBV7-2 with TRBJ2-2, with 7 bases identical to TRBD1. J lost 1 base, V lost 3 bases, and 2 bases had no gene match. Germline lookup yields CDR1 SGHTA and CDR2 FQGNSA. CDR3 size: 15 residues. The CDR3 bases are TGTGCCAGCAGCTTTAGACAGGGGAACACCGGGGAGCTGTTTTTT. Translating gives CASSFRQGNTGELFF.

Only one count was recorded for this clonotype. The chain joins TRBV19 to TRBJ1-5; TRBD1 might be the D (6 bases). The CDR3 spans 14 residues. The V and J ends lost 10 bases and 2 bases respectively, with 15 bases between them. Germline assignment: CDR1 LNHDA and CDR2 SQIVND (reference sequence). CDR3: CATLRGDGNQPQHF. In DNA, the CDR3 is TGTGCCACCCTGAGGGGGGATGGCAATCAGCCCCAGCATTTT. Together with reference TRBV19 and TRBJ1-5, the CDR3 gives the full variable domain: DGGITQSPKYLFRKEGQNVTLSCEQNLNHDAMYWYRQDPGQGLRLIYYSQIVNDFQKGDIAEGYSVSREKKESFPLTVTSAQKNPTAFYLCATLRGDGNQPQHFGDGTRLSIL.

Only a few counts were recorded for this clonotype. The chain has TRBV20-1 and TRBJ1-1; possible D gene TRBD1, 5 bases. V was trimmed by 6 bases and J by 0 bases, leaving 14 bases between them. CDR1 is DFQATT, CDR2 SNEGSKA, per germline (reference sequence). The CDR3 has 14 amino acids. CDR3 sequence: CSASRSGLNTEAFF. The CDR3 coding sequence is TGCAGTGCCTCAAGATCAGGGTTGAACACTGAAGCTTTCTTT.

The chain is built from TRBV20-1 and TRBJ1-1; a possible D gene is TRBD1 (5 bases). CDR3 length equals 15 residues. Germline values: CDR1 DFQATT, CDR2 SNEGSKA (reference sequence). The V gene lost 2 bases and the J gene lost 6 bases, with 19 bases spanning the gap. CDR3 in amino acids: CSARTPQGSDAEAFF. CDR3 sequence (DNA): TGCAGTGCTAGAACACCCCAGGGCAGCGACGCTGAAGCTTTCTTT.

The table lists this clonotype with a few counts. V and J are TRBV6-1 and TRBJ2-3; a weak D match, TRBD1 (6 bases). This CDR3 contains 12 residues. Trimming left V 8 bases short and J 3 bases short, with 9 bases between. Germline V gene lookup returns CDR1 MNHNS and CDR2 SASEGT. CDR3 region: CASLQGTDTQYF. CDR3 DNA: TGTGCCAGCCTTCAGGGGACAGATACGCAGTATTTT.

This clonotype was seen a few times. The chain has TRBV7-9 and TRBJ2-7; 12 nucleotides agree with TRBD1. Germline trimming cut 4 bases from V and 4 bases from J; bases unmatched to any gene: 11. This CDR3 region has 17 residues. Germline CDR1 SEHNR, CDR2 FQNEAQ (reference sequence). The CDR3 DNA reads TGTGCCAGCAGCTCGTCCCGGGACAGGGGGCGATTGTACGAGCAGTACTTC. Its translation is CASSSSRDRGRLYEQYF.

This sequence joins TRBV7-9 and TRBJ1-2; D may be TRBD1 (5 bases). CDR3 size: 13 residues. With 1 base removed from V and 6 bases from J, the gap between germline ends came to 9 bases. Germline CDR1 reads SEHNR; CDR2 reads FQNEAQ (reference sequence). This chain's CDR3 is CASSLGGTDGYTF. The CDR3 DNA sequence: TGTGCCAGCAGCTTAGGGGGGACGGATGGCTACACCTTC.

The chain is built from TRBV19 and TRBJ1-6; D unclear. Germline CDR1 LNHDA, CDR2 SQIVND (reference sequence). The CDR3 length is 16 residues. V was shortened by 4 bases and J by 0 bases, with 10 bases between the two germline ends. As DNA, the CDR3 is TGTGCCAGTAGTAGGGAGTACAGCTCCTATAATTCACCCCTCCACTTT. This encodes CASSREYSSYNSPLHF.

The CDR3 DNA sequence: TGTGCCAGCAGTTACTCGGAGGGGGCCACTCCTAGCGGGACTTTAGATACGCAGTATTTT. The encoded protein is CASSYSEGATPSGTLDTQYF. The rearrangement joins TRBV6-5 to TRBJ2-3; TRBD2 matches at 9 bases. There are 20 residues in the CDR3. J lost 5 bases, V lost 0 bases, and 18 bases had no gene match. Germline V gene sequence: CDR1 MNHEY, CDR2 SVGAGI.

This clonotype showed up just a few times. The rearrangement joins TRBV28 to TRBJ1-1, with 7 nucleotides matching TRBD1. Germline V gene sequence: CDR1 MDHEN, CDR2 SYDVKM. There are 16 residues in the CDR3. J gave up 5 bases and V 4 bases, and 13 bases lay outside the gene matches. The CDR3 bases are TGTGCCAGCAGTTCCGGGGCGCACAGGGGATGGACTGAAGCTTTCTTT. Protein product: CASSSGAHRGWTEAFF.

V usage is TRBV12-3 or TRBV12-4 and J usage is TRBJ1-1, with 8 nucleotides matching TRBD1. The CDR3 is 16 residues long. After removal of 2 bases from V and 3 bases from J, the junction contained 8 bases not matched to a gene. For the CDR3, the DNA is TGTGCCAGCAGTTTACTAGGCAGGGGGCGGTACACTGAAGCTTTCTTT. Translating it yields CASSLLGRGRYTEAFF.